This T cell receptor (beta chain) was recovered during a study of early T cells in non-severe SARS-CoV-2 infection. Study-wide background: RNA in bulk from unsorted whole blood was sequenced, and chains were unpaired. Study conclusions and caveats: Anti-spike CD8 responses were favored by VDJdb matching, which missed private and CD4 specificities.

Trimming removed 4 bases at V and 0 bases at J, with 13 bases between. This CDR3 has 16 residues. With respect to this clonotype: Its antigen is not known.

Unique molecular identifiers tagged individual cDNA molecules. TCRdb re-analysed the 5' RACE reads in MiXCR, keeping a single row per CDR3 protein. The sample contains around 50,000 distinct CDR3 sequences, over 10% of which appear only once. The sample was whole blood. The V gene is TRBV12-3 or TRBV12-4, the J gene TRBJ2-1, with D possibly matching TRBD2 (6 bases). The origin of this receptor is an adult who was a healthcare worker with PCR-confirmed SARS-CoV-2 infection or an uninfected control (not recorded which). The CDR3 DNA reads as TGTGCCAGCAGTTGGGGTGCGGGGAGCTCCTACAATGAGCAGTTCTTC. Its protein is CASSWGAGSSYNEQFF.